This T cell receptor beta chain is drawn from a study of T cells after yellow fever vaccination. This clonotype was counted a few times. The V gene lost 0 bases and the J gene lost 1 base, with 9 bases spanning the gap. The germline CDR1 and CDR2 sequences are LGHNA and YNFKEQ. The CDR3 consists of 15 residues. Each CDR3 protein is one row after TCRdb ran MiXCR on the 5' RACE reads. The data contain 600,000 to 750,000 distinct CDR3 sequences, around an eighth of them seen just once; the ten biggest clones take up around 14%. Material: PBMCs, obtained on the day of the yellow fever booster vaccination. This TCR was sampled from a man aged 25-45 years who received the YFV17D yellow fever vaccine. The chain is built from TRBV4-2 and TRBJ1-1, with D unclear. The CDR3 DNA reads TGTGCCAGCAGCCAAGAGGTGGCGGGGAACACTGAAGCTTTCTTT. It is translated as CASSQEVAGNTEAFF.